One sample yielded the 7 T cell receptor beta chains listed below, sequenced in a study of persistence of HIV-infected CD4 T cells. The antigens of these receptors remain unknown. Nonspecific anti-CD3/anti-CD28 bead stimulation represents the broad CD4+ T cell repertoire. Sorting selected CD4+ T cells upregulating both CD40 ligand and CD69. Sequencing used immunoSEQ version 4 in survey mode. Some clones are missing from TCRdb's copy, which holds only in-frame ones; the method was immunoSEQ multiplex PCR. The repertoire has about 45,000 clones, about 90% of them found once; the top ten carry 2.5% to 4%. The sequencing here drew on CD4+ T cells sorted from PBMCs after roughly 19-hour stimulation, taken from a patient who received antiretroviral therapy. All receptors derive from an adult woman with HIV who was CMV-seropositive.

The genes are TRBV10-3 and TRBJ2-4, with D unclear. V was clipped by 3 bases and J by 5 bases, with 5 bases between them. CDR3 length: 12 residues. Germline assignment: CDR1 ENHRY and CDR2 SYGVKD. The CDR3 DNA reads TGTGCCATCAGTGATGCGGAAAACATTCAGTACTTC. Its protein is CAISDAENIQYF.

The chain recombines TRBV5-6 with TRBJ1-1; D possibly corresponds to TRBD1 (6 bases). V lost 1 base, J lost 11 bases, and 12 bases lay in between. The CDR3 sequence is 12 residues long. CDR1 is SGHDT, CDR2 YYEEEE, per germline. The CDR3 here is CASSLIQGLAFF. CDR3 in DNA: TGTGCCAGCAGCTTGATACAGGGTTTGGCTTTCTTT. Looking up the rest from reference TRBV5-6 and TRBJ1-1 gives the full variable domain: DAGVTQSPTHLIKTRGQQVTLRCSPKSGHDTVSWYQQALGQGPQFIFQYYEEEERQRGNFPDRFSGHQFPNYSSELNVNALLLGDSALYLCASSLIQGLAFFGQGTRLTVV.

The chain links TRBV5-1 to TRBJ1-4; the match to TRBD1 covers 7 bases. The trim removed 2 bases at V and 5 bases at J, leaving 6 bases unmatched. The CDR3 contains 15 residues. Germline-derived CDR1 and CDR2 are SGHRS and YFSETQ. The DNA of the CDR3 is TGCGCCAGCAGCTTAACAGGGGCCGGAAATGAAAAACTGTTTTTT. It encodes CASSLTGAGNEKLFF. Variable domain in full (rest from reference TRBV5-1 and TRBJ1-4): KAGVTQTPRYLIKTRGQQVTLSCSPISGHRSVSWYQQTPGQGLQFLFEYFSETQRNKGNFPGRFSGRQFSNSRSEMNVSTLELGDSALYLCASSLTGAGNEKLFFGSGTQLSVL.

The CDR3 protein is CASSLNADTQYF. The CDR3 region has the DNA TGTGCCAGCAGTTTAAATGCTGATACGCAGTATTTT. The V and J genes are TRBV28 and TRBJ2-3; no clear D gene. Germline V lookup: CDR1 MDHEN, CDR2 SYDVKM. The CDR3 spans 12 residues. Trimming removed 2 bases at V and 6 bases at J, with 6 bases between.

In DNA, the CDR3 is TGTGCCAGCAGCGCCTTCCCCTTCCGGGACAGGGGGCACGAGCAGTACTTC. Amino acids: CASSAFPFRDRGHEQYF. The J gene is TRBJ2-7, the V gene TRBV7-2, with 12 bases fitting TRBD1. The CDR3 spans 17 residues. From germline, CDR1 is SGHTA and CDR2 FQGNSA. The ends lost 5 bases at V and 5 bases at J; junction bases unmatched: 13. The complete variable domain, with remaining parts taken from reference TRBV7-2 and TRBJ2-7, reads GAGVSQSPSNKVTEKGKDVELRCDPISGHTALYWYRQSLGQGLEFLIYFQGNSAPDKSGLPSDRFSAERTGGSVSTLTIQRTQQEDSAVYLCASSAFPFRDRGHEQYFGPGTRLTVT.

The rearrangement uses TRBV5-1 and TRBJ1-3; D uncertain. From germline, CDR1 is SGHRS and CDR2 YFSETQ. The V and J ends lost 4 bases and 0 bases respectively, with 11 bases between them. CDR3 length: 15 residues. CDR3 sequence reads: CASSPPTASGNTIYF. In DNA, the CDR3 is TGCGCCAGCAGCCCCCCGACGGCCTCTGGAAACACCATATATTTT.

V usage is TRBV2 and J usage is TRBJ2-7, with TRBD2 matching 10 bases. V lost 6 bases and J lost 0; bases outside the gene matches: 5. The CDR3 spans 15 residues. Germline V gene data show CDR1 as SNHLY and CDR2 as FYNNEI. In DNA form, the CDR3 reads TGTGCCAGCAGCATTAGCGGGAGGAACTCCTACGAGCAGTACTTC. It codes for CASSISGRNSYEQYF.